The 31 T cell receptor beta chains reported below all come from one sample, sequenced in a study of blood T cell repertoires in COVID-19. Using immunoSEQ multiplex PCR, the repertoire was profiled, and TCRdb retains in-frame clones only, with some absent. The sample has tens of thousands of clones, 88% seen once; the top ten hold around a fifth. Sequencing was performed on peripheral blood. These receptors were collected from a woman in her forties or fifties with active or convalescent COVID-19.

CDR3 DNA sequence: TGTGCCAGCAGCTTGACTAGCGGGATGCCCAATGAGCAGTTCTTC. This translates into CASSLTSGMPNEQFF. The chain uses TRBV7-3 and TRBJ2-1; TRBD2 matches 11 bases. With 3 bases clipped from V and 6 bases from J, the junction kept 4 bases outside the gene matches. Germline assignment: CDR1 SGHTA and CDR2 FQGTGA. This CDR3 is built from 15 residues.

This chain links TRBV20-1 with TRBJ1-4; D possibly corresponds to TRBD1 (5 bases). Per germline, CDR1 DFQATT and CDR2 SNEGSKA (reference sequence). There are 11 residues in the CDR3. The V end lost 6 bases, the J end lost 7 bases, and 9 bases lay between the germline ends. The CDR3 nucleotides read TGCAGTGCCCTTAGGGGTGAAAAACTGTTTTTT. Encoded protein: CSALRGEKLFF.

This clone was seen a single time. The chain recombines TRBV7-2 with TRBJ1-1; D is ambiguous. V was shortened by 3 bases and J by 0 bases, with 8 bases between the two germline ends. Germline CDR1 is SGHTA and CDR2 is FQGNSA. The CDR3 has 14 amino acids. Written as DNA, the CDR3 is TGTGCCAGCAGCTTCATCCGGGTGAACACTGAAGCTTTCTTT. Amino acid sequence: CASSFIRVNTEAFF.

The V gene is TRBV12-3 or TRBV12-4, the J gene TRBJ2-2, with TRBD2 as a possible D gene (5 bases). The ends were cut back, 7 bases at V and 5 bases at J, with 11 bases in the middle. The CDR3 has 13 amino acids. Here the CDR3 reads CASTSRETGELFF. The CDR3 DNA is TGTGCCAGCACTTCAAGGGAGACCGGGGAGCTGTTTTTT.

V usage is TRBV11-2 and J usage is TRBJ2-1; the D gene is possibly TRBD2 (6 bases). Germline assignment: CDR1 SGHAT and CDR2 FQNNGV. The V end was cut by 5 bases, the J end by 6 bases, with 20 bases between. This CDR3 is 16 amino acids long. Here the CDR3 reads CASSRTWVGGSNEQFF. CDR3 DNA: TGTGCCAGCAGCCGGACCTGGGTTGGGGGGTCCAATGAGCAGTTCTTC.

This sequence joins TRBV5-1 and TRBJ2-2; 8 nucleotides match TRBD2. With 4 bases clipped from V and 3 bases from J, the junction kept 8 bases outside the gene matches. CDR3 length equals 16 residues. CDR1 is SGHRS and CDR2 is YFSETQ in the germline V gene. The CDR3 bases are TGCGCCAGCAGCCTCCGGGAGGGCCGTGACACCGGGGAGCTGTTTTTT. Protein product: CASSLREGRDTGELFF.

J is TRBJ2-7 and V is TRBV6-5; 10 nucleotides match TRBD1. Germline CDR1 MNHEY, CDR2 SVGAGI. This CDR3 is 15 amino acids long. DNA of the CDR3: TGTGCTTCACTGGAGCCGGGACAGGGGTACTACGAGCAGTACTTC. As protein: CASLEPGQGYYEQYF.

This clone was counted a single time. The CDR3 spells CASSVDGGSTEAFF. CDR3 bases: TGTGCCAGCAGCGTAGACGGGGGATCTACTGAAGCTTTCTTT. J is TRBJ1-1 and V is TRBV9; D possibly corresponds to TRBD1 (5 bases). CDR1 is SGDLS, CDR2 YYNGEE, per germline. V lost 0 bases and J 5 bases, leaving 11 bases between the germline ends. The CDR3 covers 14 residues.

This chain uses TRBV7-9 with TRBJ2-5; 14 positions match TRBD2. CDR3 length: 17 amino acids. V shed 5 bases and J 0 bases; nucleotides not matched to a gene: 5. From germline, CDR1 is SEHNR and CDR2 FQNEAQ (reference sequence). The CDR3 spells CASSLGTSGGHQETQYF. CDR3 sequence (DNA): TGTGCCAGCAGCCTAGGGACTAGCGGGGGTCACCAAGAGACCCAGTACTTC.

The rearrangement links TRBV15 to TRBJ2-1, with TRBD1 matching 7 bases. The CDR3 consists of 13 residues. The junction had 1 base not matched to a gene; V was cut back by 1 base and J by 7 bases. Germline V gene lookup returns CDR1 LNHNV and CDR2 YYDKDF (reference sequence). The CDR3 region is CATSRGRGNEQFF. The CDR3, as DNA: TGTGCCACCAGCAGAGGCAGGGGGAATGAGCAGTTCTTC.

The V call is TRBV11-3, the J call TRBJ2-7; D is perhaps TRBD1 (6 bases). Germline V gene data show CDR1 as SGHNT and CDR2 as YENEEA. The CDR3 loop spans 12 amino acids. Between the trimmed V and J ends, which lost 4 bases and 6 bases, there was a span of 10 bases. DNA for the CDR3: TGTGCCAGCAGCTACGGCAGGGGCGAGCAGTACTTC. Translated: CASSYGRGEQYF.

The chain combines TRBV5-1 with TRBJ2-5; 9 positions agree with TRBD2. Looked up from germline, CDR1 is SGHRS and CDR2 is YFSETQ. The V and J ends lost 6 bases and 5 bases, in that order; junction bases with no gene match: 11. CDR3 size: 15 residues. The chain's CDR3 is CASTIAGVTQETQYF. CDR3 in DNA: TGCGCCAGCACCATAGCGGGAGTAACGCAGGAGACCCAGTACTTC.

The J gene is TRBJ1-5, the V gene TRBV4-1; D not resolved. Germline V gene data show CDR1 as MGHRA and CDR2 as YSYEKL. With 1 base removed from V and 1 base from J, the gap between germline ends came to 5 bases. This CDR3 region has 14 residues. CDR3 region: CASSQGSSNQPQHF. CDR3 DNA sequence: TGCGCCAGCAGCCAAGGTAGCAGCAATCAGCCCCAGCATTTT.

The CDR3 DNA follows: TGTGCCAGCAGCTTGAGTCGCACAGATACGCAGTATTTT. Encoded protein: CASSLSRTDTQYF. This chain uses TRBV13 with TRBJ2-3; D gene ambiguous. Trimming took off 3 bases at V and 1 base at J, with 5 bases between the two ends. This CDR3 is 13 amino acids long. CDR1 is PRHDT and CDR2 is FYEKMQ in the germline V gene (reference sequence). Variable domain in full (rest from reference TRBV13 and TRBJ2-3): AAGVIQSPRHLIKEKRETATLKCYPIPRHDTVYWYQQGPGQDPQFLISFYEKMQSDKGSIPDRFSAQQFSDYHSELNMSSLELGDSALYFCASSLSRTDTQYFGPGTRLTVL.

V usage is TRBV5-1 and J usage is TRBJ2-7; D is perhaps TRBD2 (6 bases). V shed 3 bases and J shed 3 bases, with 10 bases lying between them. This CDR3 spans 13 amino acids. In germline, CDR1 is SGHRS, CDR2 YFSETQ. CDR3 in amino acids: CASSWDFLYEQYF. DNA for the CDR3: TGCGCCAGCAGCTGGGACTTTCTCTACGAGCAGTACTTC.

V usage is TRBV5-1 and J usage is TRBJ2-3; TRBD1 agrees at 7 bases. This CDR3 has 16 residues. The V segment lost 4 bases and the J segment 4 bases; nucleotides outside the gene matches: 12. Germline V gives CDR1 SGHRS, CDR2 YFSETQ. The CDR3 here is CASSPLGQGESDTQYF. DNA for the CDR3: TGCGCCAGCAGCCCGCTAGGGCAGGGGGAGTCAGATACGCAGTATTTT.

The count of this clone is one. V gene TRBV11-2 combines with J gene TRBJ2-7; D uncertain. This CDR3 contains 14 residues. Germline CDR1 reads SGHAT; CDR2 reads FQNNGV. The V gene lost 0 bases and the J gene lost 7 bases, with 13 bases spanning the gap. DNA of the CDR3: TGTGCCAGCAGCTTAGATTCTAGAGGTCGTGAGCAGTACTTC. This codes for CASSLDSRGREQYF.

The chain links TRBV27 to TRBJ1-2, with D possibly being TRBD1 (5 bases). Per the germline V gene, CDR1 is MNHEY and CDR2 is SMNVEV (reference sequence). V was pared by 4 bases and J by 0 bases, with 9 bases between. The CDR3 consists of 14 residues. CDR3 residues: CASSWGGANYGYTF. In DNA, the CDR3 is TGTGCCAGCAGTTGGGGGGGAGCTAACTATGGCTACACCTTC.

The rearrangement joins TRBV18 to TRBJ2-7; 11 positions match TRBD1. V was clipped by 3 bases and J by 5 bases; unmatched bases: 6. Germline V gene data show CDR1 as KGHSH and CDR2 as LQKENI. The CDR3 is made up of 15 amino acids. Here the CDR3 reads CASSPPRTGGNEQYF. For the CDR3, the DNA is TGTGCCAGCTCACCCCCTCGGACAGGGGGCAACGAGCAGTACTTC.

The rearrangement uses TRBV9 and TRBJ2-1; TRBD1 matches at 10 bases. The CDR3 sequence is 15 residues long. The germline V gene has CDR1 SGDLS and CDR2 YYNGEE. Trimming took 4 bases from V and 5 from J; bases not matched to a gene: 6. CDR3 sequence reads: CASSTRTGGDNEQFF. The CDR3 coding sequence is TGTGCCAGCAGCACCCGGACAGGGGGGGACAATGAGCAGTTCTTC.

The chain joins TRBV19 to TRBJ1-4, with 7 bases matching TRBD1. Per germline, CDR1 LNHDA and CDR2 SQIVND (reference sequence). Germline trimming cut 0 bases from V and 8 bases from J; bases unmatched to any gene: 12. The CDR3 extends over 17 amino acids. The CDR3 DNA sequence: TGTGCCAGTAGTATAGATTTGAACAGGGGAGTCGTAGAAAAACTGTTTTTT. Translation: CASSIDLNRGVVEKLFF.

The chain uses TRBV29-1 and TRBJ2-1; 9 bases are a match to TRBD2. The CDR3 length is 12 residues. Germline CDR1 SQVTM, CDR2 ANQGSEA. With V trimmed by 7 bases and J by 7 bases, 5 bases remained unmatched. CDR3 residues: CSGSGSNNEQFF. The CDR3 DNA is TGCAGCGGTAGCGGGAGTAATAATGAGCAGTTCTTC.

The genes are TRBV30 and TRBJ1-1; D is unresolved. Germline assignment: CDR1 GTSNPN and CDR2 SVGIG (reference sequence). The CDR3 covers 11 residues. Trimming pared 6 bases from V and 1 base from J, leaving 6 bases between. CDR3 coding DNA: TGTGCCTGCGAAGCGAACACTGAAGCTTTCTTT. It yields the protein CACEANTEAFF.

The V gene is TRBV6-5, the J gene TRBJ1-5; a possible D gene is TRBD1 (6 bases). The CDR3 contains 15 residues. CDR1 MNHEY and CDR2 SVGAGI come from the germline V gene. Trimming stripped 0 bases from V and 5 bases from J, with 11 bases between. CDR3 amino acids: CASSYSAGADQPQHF. The DNA for the CDR3 is TGTGCCAGCAGTTACTCGGCAGGGGCAGATCAGCCCCAGCATTTT.

This chain links TRBV6-5 with TRBJ2-3, with 7 bases fitting TRBD1. The CDR3 runs 14 residues. The trim removed 2 bases at V and 2 bases at J, leaving 1 base unmatched. Germline V gives CDR1 MNHEY, CDR2 SVGAGI. As DNA, the CDR3 is TGTGCCAGCAGTTACGGACAGGTCACAGATACGCAGTATTTT. Translated, it gives CASSYGQVTDTQYF.

The count of this clone is one. The chain couples TRBV6-1 to TRBJ2-5; TRBD2 matches 7 bases. Germline assignment: CDR1 MNHNS and CDR2 SASEGT. Trimming at V came to 1 base and at J to 6 bases, leaving 5 bases not matched to a gene. There are 14 residues in the CDR3. CDR3 in amino acids: CASSEVGGIKTQYF. The CDR3 nucleotides are TGTGCCAGCAGTGAAGTGGGAGGGATAAAGACCCAGTACTTC.

The rearrangement links TRBV5-4 to TRBJ1-1; D remains unclear. V was trimmed by 4 bases and J by 4 bases, leaving 8 bases between them. The CDR3 consists of 12 residues. Germline-derived CDR1 and CDR2 are SGHNT and YYREEE (reference sequence). The CDR3 reads CASSRGPTEAFF. The CDR3 DNA reads as TGTGCCAGCAGCCGCGGTCCCACTGAAGCTTTCTTT.

The V call is TRBV11-2, the J call TRBJ1-2; TRBD1 matches 11 bases. With V trimmed by 6 bases and J by 8 bases, 8 bases remained unmatched. CDR1 is SGHAT and CDR2 is FQNNGV in the germline V gene. This CDR3 has 14 residues. CDR3: CASSPPDRGHGYTF. DNA of the CDR3: TGTGCCAGCAGTCCGCCGGACAGGGGGCACGGCTACACCTTC. The whole variable domain, filled in from reference TRBV11-2 and TRBJ1-2, reads EAGVAQSPRYKIIEKRQSVAFWCNPISGHATLYWYQQILGQGPKLLIQFQNNGVVDDSQLPKDRFSAERLKGVDSTLKIQPAKLEDSAVYLCASSPPDRGHGYTFGSGTRLTVV.

J is TRBJ2-5 and V is TRBV27, with a possible D match to TRBD2 (6 bases). The length of the CDR3 is 14 residues. Trimming stripped 3 bases from V and 1 base from J, with 9 bases between. The germline V gene encodes CDR1 MNHEY and CDR2 SMNVEV (reference sequence). The CDR3 reads CASSFGGSQETQYF. Written as DNA, the CDR3 is TGTGCCAGCAGTTTCGGGGGTTCCCAAGAGACCCAGTACTTC.

This chain uses TRBV7-2 with TRBJ1-2, with unresolved D. The CDR3 is 14 residues long. Between the trimmed V and J ends, which lost 3 bases and 8 bases, there was a span of 16 bases. The germline V gene encodes CDR1 SGHTA and CDR2 FQGNSA. The CDR3, as DNA: TGTGCCAGCAGCTTTTCCGACGGCCCGGGGGGCTACACCTTC. Protein: CASSFSDGPGGYTF.

V usage is TRBV5-1 and J usage is TRBJ1-2; a possible D gene is TRBD1 (5 bases). The length of the CDR3 is 12 residues. Germline lookup yields CDR1 SGHRS and CDR2 YFSETQ. V gave up 2 bases and J gave up 8 bases, with 10 bases separating them. DNA for the CDR3: TGCGCCAGCAGCTTTCAGGGTGACGGCTACACCTTC. Translation gives CASSFQGDGYTF.